This TCR beta chain came from a study of blood T cell repertoires in COVID-19 (dated by TCRdb to 2019 to 2021). Describing the broader study: Samples covering the acute and convalescent phases of COVID-19 were provided by collaborators in the United States, Italy and Spain. The material from the prospective study consisted of cDNA or gDNA derived from T cells, B-cell-depleted T cells, or PBMCs. Deeply sampled blood TCRbeta repertoires from subjects exposed to, actively infected with, or recovered from COVID-19 were included in the dataset. The repertoires were released in a freely available public database intended as a resource for research on the immune response to SARS-CoV-2. Samples were obtained from the ongoing ImmuneRACE study (first 160 participants) and from 1,254 subjects provided by 6 global collaborators. Nearly every sample came with metadata listing a de-identified subject ID, COVID-19 status, age in years and sex. Where available, HLA class I and class II types were obtained from metadata supplied by the sample provider rather than from assay-based typing.

Each collaborating institution followed its own protocols to collect whole blood in K2EDTA tubes. For TCRbeta analysis, collaborators shipped samples as frozen whole blood, isolated PBMCs, or DNA extracted from either of those sample types. TCRbeta CDR3 regions were amplified from genomic DNA by means of the immunoSEQ Assay, a bias-controlled multiplex PCR. The authors' analysis ran thus. The number of nucleated cells in each sample was estimated from the amplification of reference gene primers within the assay. Sequence reads were collapsed and filtered to measure the absolute abundance of every unique TCRbeta CDR3 rearrangement. For each sample, productive Simpson clonality was calculated as the square root of Simpson's diversity index across productive rearrangements. What TCRdb holds here is the immuneACCESS table cut down to in-frame rearrangements. Part of the clones is not present; checked against another copy, under half of the missing clones reflect an unresolved V gene, and the others are unexplained. V, J and clone size were drawn from that table, and D and trimming were deduced from the DNA. The sample table records 95,000 to 150,000 clones; around 81% of these occur just once. The top ten clones comprise about 3.8% of the sample.

On this clone: This clone's antigen is unknown. Per-base quality was not reported, and no clone a single base away is much larger than it.

Overall study outcomes, separate from this receptor: Clinical and demographic metadata were provided uncurated, with the amount varying by source and participant.

Compared with germline, V lacks 4 bases and J lacks 8 bases; bases without a gene match: 10. In the germline V gene, CDR1 corresponds to SGHDT and CDR2 to YYEEEE. The CDR3 spans 15 residues, from the cysteine through the phenylalanine. Just CDR3 DNA is preserved here, 45 bases in frame from base 1. This clonotype was obtained from a woman aged 45-65 years with acute or convalescent COVID-19. Sequences were obtained from peripheral blood. This chain is built from TRBV5-6 and TRBJ1-4; a stretch of 8 junction bases matches TRBD1. The DNA sequence is as follows: TGTGCCAGCAGCCTTGGACAGGGTATTTCGGAAAAACTGTTTTTT. Its product reads: CASSLGQGISEKLFF.